These T cell receptor beta chains were read from a single sample in a study of T cell changes during pregnancy in multiple sclerosis. Measured with immunoSEQ multiplex PCR; TCRdb has only the in-frame clones, and not every one. The sample yields around 100,000 clones, about 91% seen once. The source material was peripheral blood, sampled after pregnancy. Receptors were obtained from a female donor with multiple sclerosis, enrolled in a pregnancy study. Both conserved end residues are part of each CDR3. D genes are given only for firm matches. Size values are once, few and many counts, or a class for expanded clones, and some rows have none.

CDR3 length,V gene,clone size,D gene,J gene,CDR3 protein,CDR3 DNA
14,TRBV4-2,.,.,TRBJ1-2,CASSPRGPYHGYTF,TGTGCCAGCAGCCCCCGAGGGCCTTACCATGGCTACACCTTC
14,TRBV10-3,.,.,TRBJ2-1,CAISGGGIYNEQFF,TGTGCCATCAGTGGGGGCGGGATCTACAATGAGCAGTTCTTC
12,TRBV29-1,.,.,TRBJ1-2,CSVAGTRYGYTF,TGCAGCGTTGCCGGGACACGGTATGGCTACACCTTC
15,TRBV28,.,TRBD2,TRBJ2-7,CASSLIAGGAYEQYF,TGTGCCAGCAGTTTAATAGCGGGGGGGGCGTACGAGCAGTACTTC
15,TRBV4-1,.,TRBD1,TRBJ2-1,CASSQDRDRVFEQFF,TGCGCCAGCAGCCAAGACCGGGACAGGGTATTTGAGCAGTTCTTC
15,TRBV7-9,.,.,TRBJ2-2,CASSFGRGNTGELFF,TGTGCCAGCAGCTTCGGCAGGGGGAACACCGGGGAGCTGTTTTTT
16,TRBV19,.,.,TRBJ2-7,CASSMEGGDRLGEQYF,TGTGCCAGTAGTATGGAGGGGGGGGACCGACTAGGCGAGCAGTACTTC
15,TRBV7-3,.,.,TRBJ2-1,CASSLRGPPHNEQFF,TGTGCCAGCAGCTTAAGGGGGCCCCCTCACAATGAGCAGTTCTTC
14,TRBV28,once,TRBD1,TRBJ2-7,CASSRPGQGDEQYF,TGTGCCAGCAGCCGCCCGGGACAGGGAGACGAGCAGTACTTC
14,TRBV27,.,.,TRBJ2-7,CASSLSRNYYEQYF,TGTGCCAGCAGTTTATCTAGAAACTACTACGAGCAGTACTTC
16,TRBV7-9,.,TRBD1,TRBJ2-2,CASSPRTGKNTGELFF,TGTGCCAGCAGCCCCCGGACAGGGAAGAACACCGGGGAGCTGTTTTTT
17,TRBV7-2,once,.,TRBJ1-3,CASSIPRGRGTGNTIYF,TGTGCCAGCAGCATTCCTCGGGGGAGGGGCACTGGAAACACCATATATTTT
15,TRBV5-4,.,TRBD1,TRBJ1-4,CASSSSGGFGEKLFF,TGTGCCAGCAGCTCCTCAGGGGGATTCGGCGAAAAACTGTTTTTT
16,TRBV7-3,once,.,TRBJ2-2,CASSLAGAGVTGELFF,TGTGCCAGCAGCTTGGCAGGGGCCGGCGTCACCGGGGAGCTGTTTTTT
11,TRBV9,.,.,TRBJ2-7,CASSESYEQYF,TGTGCCAGCAGCGAGAGTTACGAGCAGTACTTC
16,TRBV7-3,.,.,TRBJ2-6,CASSRVGASGANVLTF,TGTGCCAGCAGCCGCGTGGGGGCTTCTGGGGCCAACGTCCTGACTTTC
14,TRBV7-7,.,.,TRBJ2-2,CASSSRGNTGELFF,TGTGCCAGCAGCTCCAGGGGGAACACCGGGGAGCTGTTTTTT
18,TRBV7-3,.,TRBD2,TRBJ2-3,CASSPGTSGGGSTDTQYF,TGTGCCAGCAGCCCCGGGACTAGCGGGGGGGGGAGCACAGATACGCAGTATTTT
14,TRBV6-5,.,.,TRBJ1-3,CASSYRSSGNTIYF,TGTGCCAGCAGTTACCGGAGCTCTGGAAACACCATATATTTT
14,TRBV7-8,once,.,TRBJ1-3,CASSLSDIGNTIYF,TGTGCCAGCAGCTTATCGGACATAGGAAACACCATATATTTT
13,TRBV6-1,.,TRBD1,TRBJ1-2,CAIPSRGIAGYTF,TGTGCCATCCCGTCCAGGGGGATTGCTGGCTACACCTTC
13,TRBV27,.,.,TRBJ1-1,CASSLGRSTEAFF,TGTGCCAGCAGTTTGGGGAGGAGCACTGAAGCTTTCTTT
17,TRBV27,.,.,TRBJ2-1,CASSSFIGGDYYNEQFF,TGTGCCAGCAGCTCCTTCATCGGCGGGGATTACTACAATGAGCAGTTCTTC
19,TRBV18,.,TRBD2,TRBJ2-2,CASSPLPGLAGGNTGELFF,TGTGCCAGCTCACCGCTCCCGGGACTAGCGGGGGGGAACACCGGGGAGCTGTTTTTT
17,TRBV25-1,few,.,TRBJ1-1,CASSEIFAQGMNTEAFF,TGTGCCAGCAGTGAGATATTTGCCCAGGGCATGAACACTGAAGCTTTCTTT
13,TRBV7-7,.,.,TRBJ2-5,CASKGGPGETQYF,TGTGCCAGCAAGGGGGGGCCGGGGGAGACCCAGTACTTC
14,TRBV28,.,.,TRBJ2-7,CASTPATGIYEQYF,TGTGCCAGCACCCCGGCTACGGGAATCTACGAGCAGTACTTC
15,TRBV19,.,TRBD1,TRBJ2-5,CASSPAGTGEDTQYF,TGTGCCAGTAGTCCTGCCGGGACAGGGGAGGACACCCAGTACTTC
12,TRBV6-1,.,.,TRBJ2-7,CASSLLRDEQYF,TGTGCCAGCAGCTTGCTCAGGGACGAGCAGTACTTC
17,TRBV19,.,TRBD2,TRBJ2-1,CASSIQRGLAGDNEQFF,TGTGCCAGTAGTATACAAAGGGGACTAGCGGGGGACAATGAGCAGTTCTTC
17,TRBV7-9,.,TRBD2,TRBJ2-7,CASSSIGLAGGHYEQYF,TGTGCCAGCAGCTCAATAGGGCTAGCGGGGGGGCACTACGAGCAGTACTTC
14,TRBV5-5,once,.,TRBJ2-7,CASSPVEGAYEQYF,TGTGCCAGCAGCCCCGTGGAGGGGGCGTACGAGCAGTACTTC
14,TRBV6-1,once,TRBD1,TRBJ2-7,CASSKPGQGGEQYF,TGTGCCAGCAGTAAGCCGGGACAGGGTGGCGAGCAGTACTTC
14,TRBV2,.,TRBD2,TRBJ2-1,CASSLLAAYNEQFF,TGTGCCAGCAGCCTCCTAGCGGCGTACAATGAGCAGTTCTTC
15,TRBV28,.,TRBD2,TRBJ2-1,CASSRTSGSYNEQFF,TGTGCCAGCAGTCGTACTAGCGGCTCCTACAATGAGCAGTTCTTC
14,TRBV28,.,.,TRBJ1-1,CASSQGGMNTEAFF,TGTGCCAGCAGTCAGGGTGGGATGAACACTGAAGCTTTCTTT
15,TRBV10-3,once,TRBD1,TRBJ2-7,CAISLRGTGQEEQYF,TGTGCCATCAGTCTAAGGGGGACAGGGCAGGAAGAGCAGTACTTC
16,TRBV9,.,TRBD2,TRBJ2-2,CASSVSGNFNTGELFF,TGTGCCAGCAGCGTTAGCGGGAATTTTAACACCGGGGAGCTGTTTTTT
15,TRBV5-5,.,.,TRBJ2-1,CASSFSSTGAFEQFF,TGTGCCAGCAGCTTTTCATCGACGGGAGCGTTCGAGCAGTTCTTC
18,TRBV18,.,TRBD2,TRBJ2-2,CASSPPIGLAGGPGELFF,TGTGCCAGCTCACCGCCGATTGGACTAGCGGGAGGCCCCGGGGAGCTGTTTTTT
16,TRBV13,few,.,TRBJ1-2,CASSLAGGALNYGYTF,TGTGCCAGCAGCTTAGCGGGTGGAGCTCTCAACTATGGCTACACCTTC
13,TRBV19,.,.,TRBJ1-5,CASSTRSAEPQHF,TGTGCCAGTAGTACTAGGAGTGCGGAGCCCCAGCATTTT
14,TRBV29-1,.,TRBD1,TRBJ1-1,CSVNTGATNTEAFF,TGCAGCGTTAATACAGGGGCCACGAACACTGAAGCTTTCTTT
18,TRBV4-2,once,.,TRBJ2-7,CASSQETSAVSPYYEQYF,TGTGCCAGCAGCCAAGAAACCTCCGCGGTGTCCCCCTACTACGAGCAGTACTTC
17,TRBV4-1,.,TRBD1,TRBJ1-4,CASSQEVATGGREKLFF,TGCGCCAGCAGCCAAGAGGTTGCCACAGGGGGCCGAGAAAAACTGTTTTTT
16,TRBV5-4,once,TRBD1,TRBJ1-5,CAAYPVDRGGDQPQHF,TGTGCCGCTTACCCCGTTGACAGGGGGGGAGATCAGCCCCAGCATTTT